This TCR beta chain was recorded in a study of OX40 agonist ivuxolimab in advanced cancers. Across the whole study: Patients receiving dose escalation had hepatocellular carcinoma, melanoma, renal cell or head and neck cancer.

Using immunoSEQ multiplex PCR, the repertoire was profiled, and TCRdb retains in-frame clones only, with some absent. The table has roughly 34,000 clones, over 75% seen once. J gave up 6 bases and V 4 bases, and 6 bases lay outside the gene matches. The germline V gene encodes CDR1 SGHDN and CDR2 FVKESK. This CDR3 has 13 residues. Sequencing was performed on CD4+ or CD8+ T cells sorted from blood, taken in a trial of the OX40 agonist ivuxolimab. This TCR derives from an adult with an advanced solid tumor such as melanoma, head and neck, liver or kidney cancer. The chain joins TRBV14 to TRBJ2-7; the match to TRBD1 covers 7 bases. CDR3 region: CASSRTPGGEQYF. DNA of the CDR3: TGTGCCAGCAGCCGGACCCCAGGGGGCGAGCAGTACTTC.